A single sample is the source of the 5 T cell receptor beta chains below, sequenced in a study of blood T cell repertoires in COVID-19. Here immunoSEQ multiplex PCR was the method, and the copy in TCRdb shows in-frame clones only, minus some. In the table there are fewer than 100,000 clones, roughly 80% of which are singletons. The sequencing sample was made of peripheral blood. These TCRs come from a man aged 50-59 years with acute or convalescent COVID-19.

The gene calls are TRBV6-5 and TRBJ1-2; D unclear. Germline CDR1 and CDR2: MNHEY and SVGAGI. The CDR3 extends over 14 amino acids. V shed 7 bases and J shed 8 bases, with 20 bases lying between them. The CDR3 sequence: CASTVSGRPEGYTF. CDR3 DNA sequence: TGTGCCAGCACAGTATCCGGCAGGCCTGAGGGCTACACCTTC.

The chain carries TRBV6-2 or TRBV6-3 and TRBJ2-1; 9 nucleotides line up with TRBD1. The ends lost 4 bases at V and 7 bases at J; junction bases unmatched: 5. This CDR3 has 14 amino acids. CDR1 is MNHEY, CDR2 SVGEGT, per germline. For the CDR3, the DNA is TGTGCCAGCAGTTCCACAGGGGGCCCTAATGAGCAGTTCTTC. It encodes CASSSTGGPNEQFF.

This clone was counted a few times. The rearrangement links TRBV2 to TRBJ2-1; the D gene is possibly TRBD2 (5 bases). CDR3 length: 15 amino acids. Trimming pared 7 bases from V and 0 bases from J, leaving 13 bases between. Germline V CDR1 and CDR2: SNHLY, FYNNEI. CDR3 region: CASNGAVSSYNEQFF. The CDR3 nucleotides read TGTGCCAGCAATGGAGCGGTGAGCTCCTACAATGAGCAGTTCTTC.

The table lists this clone with a few counts. The chain combines TRBV5-4 with TRBJ1-2, with D perhaps matching TRBD1 (6 bases). There are 13 residues in the CDR3. Germline CDR1 is SGHNT and CDR2 is YYREEE (reference sequence). Trimming left V 4 bases short and J 5 bases short, with 12 bases between. CDR3 bases: TGTGCCAGCAGCACCCACCAGGGGTATGGCTACACCTTC. Protein sequence: CASSTHQGYGYTF.

A few counts support this clone. The genes are TRBV19 and TRBJ1-2; D unclear. CDR3 length: 13 amino acids. The V and J ends lost 5 bases and 2 bases respectively, with 9 bases between them. CDR1 LNHDA and CDR2 SQIVND come from the germline V gene (reference sequence). The DNA for the CDR3 is TGTGCCAGTAGTCCGCGAACCAACTATGGCTACACCTTC. Encoded protein: CASSPRTNYGYTF.